Listed below are T cell receptor beta chains from one sample, sequenced in a study of cytomegalovirus exposure and HLA in healthy donors. Profiled with immunoSEQ multiplex PCR; TCRdb holds only in-frame clones, not every one. The table shows some 200,000 clones, with around 78% occurring only once. The sequenced sample consisted of PBMCs. The receptors were sampled from a woman in her twenties or thirties in good health and CMV-seropositive. CDR3s include the opening cysteine and the closing phenylalanine or tryptophan. Each record gives: D gene, V gene, J gene, clone size, CDR3 protein, CDR3 DNA. The D gene is left open where the match is weak. Part of the rows lack a size; the others show once, few, many or a class for expanded clones.

D gene: TRBD1
V gene: TRBV6-5
J gene: TRBJ1-1
clone size: NA
CDR3 protein: CASSYATGKTEAFF
CDR3 DNA: TGTGCCAGCAGTTACGCGACAGGGAAAACTGAAGCTTTCTTT

D gene: TRBD1
V gene: TRBV30
J gene: TRBJ1-5
clone size: once
CDR3 protein: CAWSLDRGNQPQHF
CDR3 DNA: TGTGCCTGGAGTCTGGACAGGGGGAATCAGCCCCAGCATTTT

D gene: NA
V gene: TRBV5-1
J gene: TRBJ1-4
clone size: NA
CDR3 protein: CASSPPRGEKLFF
CDR3 DNA: TGCGCCAGCAGCCCCCCACGAGGTGAAAAACTGTTTTTT

D gene: NA
V gene: TRBV5-6
J gene: TRBJ1-6
clone size: NA
CDR3 protein: CASSRGLGGDSPLHF
CDR3 DNA: TGTGCCAGCAGCCGGGGGTTAGGGGGGGATTCACCCCTCCACTTT

D gene: NA
V gene: TRBV5-6
J gene: TRBJ1-4
clone size: NA
CDR3 protein: CASSFQVAEKLFF
CDR3 DNA: TGTGCCAGCAGCTTTCAGGTGGCTGAAAAACTGTTTTTT

D gene: NA
V gene: TRBV2
J gene: TRBJ2-7
clone size: few
CDR3 protein: CASSEADKTYEQYF
CDR3 DNA: TGTGCCAGCAGTGAAGCGGACAAGACCTACGAGCAGTACTTC

D gene: TRBD2
V gene: TRBV7-8
J gene: TRBJ2-1
clone size: NA
CDR3 protein: CASRQKWLAGGNNEQFF
CDR3 DNA: TGTGCCAGCAGGCAAAAGTGGCTAGCGGGGGGGAACAATGAGCAGTTCTTC

D gene: TRBD1
V gene: TRBV9
J gene: TRBJ1-2
clone size: NA
CDR3 protein: CASSVARGPNYGYTF
CDR3 DNA: TGTGCCAGCAGCGTAGCTAGGGGGCCTAACTATGGCTACACCTTC

D gene: TRBD2
V gene: TRBV9
J gene: TRBJ2-1
clone size: NA
CDR3 protein: CASSSGGSPAPWEQFF
CDR3 DNA: TGTGCCAGCAGTTCGGGGGGTAGCCCCGCCCCGTGGGAGCAGTTCTTC

D gene: NA
V gene: TRBV29-1
J gene: TRBJ1-1
clone size: few
CDR3 protein: CSGRHVTEAFF
CDR3 DNA: TGCAGCGGTAGACATGTAACTGAAGCTTTCTTT

D gene: NA
V gene: TRBV15
J gene: TRBJ1-2
clone size: NA
CDR3 protein: CATSGWTVGYTF
CDR3 DNA: TGTGCCACCAGCGGATGGACAGTGGGCTACACCTTC

D gene: TRBD1
V gene: TRBV5-8
J gene: TRBJ2-7
clone size: NA
CDR3 protein: CASSSGTGGAYEQYF
CDR3 DNA: TGTGCCAGCAGCTCCGGGACAGGGGGCGCGTACGAGCAGTACTTC

D gene: NA
V gene: TRBV30
J gene: TRBJ1-3
clone size: NA
CDR3 protein: CAWRRAGPVSGNTIYF
CDR3 DNA: TGTGCCTGGAGGAGGGCAGGACCGGTCTCTGGAAACACCATATATTTT

D gene: TRBD2
V gene: TRBV7-2
J gene: TRBJ2-1
clone size: few
CDR3 protein: CASSSSGGSYNEQFF
CDR3 DNA: TGTGCCAGCAGCTCGAGCGGGGGGTCATACAATGAGCAGTTCTTC

D gene: TRBD2
V gene: TRBV29-1
J gene: TRBJ2-7
clone size: NA
CDR3 protein: CSVTVLRELNEQYF
CDR3 DNA: TGCAGCGTTACCGTCCTGCGGGAGTTAAACGAGCAGTACTTC

D gene: NA
V gene: TRBV4-3
J gene: TRBJ2-5
clone size: NA
CDR3 protein: CASSPSVQETQYF
CDR3 DNA: TGCGCCAGCAGCCCCTCAGTACAAGAGACCCAGTACTTC

D gene: TRBD1
V gene: TRBV6-5
J gene: TRBJ2-7
clone size: NA
CDR3 protein: CASSYSAGGYEQYF
CDR3 DNA: TGTGCCAGCAGTTACTCGGCAGGGGGCTACGAGCAGTACTTC

D gene: TRBD1
V gene: TRBV10-3
J gene: TRBJ1-4
clone size: NA
CDR3 protein: CATGQVFEKLFF
CDR3 DNA: TGTGCCACGGGACAGGTATTTGAAAAACTGTTTTTT

D gene: NA
V gene: TRBV19
J gene: TRBJ1-2
clone size: NA
CDR3 protein: CASSNRDYGYTF
CDR3 DNA: TGTGCCAGTAGTAACAGGGACTATGGCTACACCTTC

D gene: TRBD1
V gene: TRBV5-8
J gene: TRBJ1-3
clone size: NA
CDR3 protein: CASSVGSGGRNTIYF
CDR3 DNA: TGTGCCAGCAGCGTTGGTTCAGGGGGGAGAAACACCATATATTTT

D gene: NA
V gene: TRBV6-5
J gene: TRBJ2-7
clone size: NA
CDR3 protein: CASSYSRGYEQYF
CDR3 DNA: TGTGCCAGCAGTTACTCGCGGGGCTACGAGCAGTACTTC

D gene: TRBD1
V gene: TRBV19
J gene: TRBJ1-1
clone size: NA
CDR3 protein: CASSNPGTGGVQQAFF
CDR3 DNA: TGTGCCAGTAGTAATCCCGGGACAGGGGGCGTACAACAAGCTTTCTTT

D gene: NA
V gene: TRBV10-1
J gene: TRBJ2-7
clone size: NA
CDR3 protein: CASSYQVAPTYEQYF
CDR3 DNA: TGCGCCAGCAGTTACCAGGTAGCGCCTACCTACGAGCAGTACTTC

D gene: TRBD2
V gene: TRBV15
J gene: TRBJ2-5
clone size: NA
CDR3 protein: CATSSSLDSGRGRETQYF
CDR3 DNA: TGTGCCACCAGCAGCTCCCTTGATAGCGGGAGAGGGAGAGAGACCCAGTACTTC

D gene: NA
V gene: TRBV5-1
J gene: TRBJ2-1
clone size: NA
CDR3 protein: CASSQYRTDYNEQFF
CDR3 DNA: TGCGCCAGCAGCCAATACAGGACAGACTACAATGAGCAGTTCTTC

D gene: NA
V gene: TRBV6-5
J gene: TRBJ1-1
clone size: NA
CDR3 protein: CASSVEEGTEAFF
CDR3 DNA: TGTGCCAGCAGTGTCGAGGAGGGCACTGAAGCTTTCTTT

D gene: NA
V gene: TRBV10-3
J gene: TRBJ1-4
clone size: NA
CDR3 protein: CAISEAPTTTNEKLFF
CDR3 DNA: TGTGCCATCAGTGAGGCCCCAACAACAACTAATGAAAAACTGTTTTTT

D gene: TRBD1
V gene: TRBV19
J gene: TRBJ1-1
clone size: NA
CDR3 protein: CATQRQGPNTEAFF
CDR3 DNA: TGTGCCACCCAGAGACAGGGGCCGAACACTGAAGCTTTCTTT